This note documents a single T cell receptor beta chain sequence. Its specificity is not known. The V gene's germline CDR1 is DFQATT and CDR2 SNEGSKA (reference sequence). The CDR3 is 12 amino acids. cDNA molecules carried unique molecular identifiers, and template switching added a universal primer site. TCRdb analysed the 5' RACE reads with MiXCR anew, one entry per CDR3 protein. The table includes roughly 570,000 distinct CDR3 sequences, just under 10% detected once. This entry comes from a study of identical twins. General study points: With monozygotic twins, out-of-frame TCR alpha sharing exceeded what models estimated. Twins' excess sharing was less marked for out-of-frame beta sequences.

This same sample was also taken into another study, of yellow fever vaccine responses in identical twins.

The genes are TRBV20-1 and TRBJ1-1; D gene uncertain. The source of this sequence is a woman younger than 35 in good health. Sequences were obtained from PBMCs. The CDR3 DNA is TGCAGCGGCGGGAGGGCAGGCACTGAAGCTTTCTTT. Its protein is CSGGRAGTEAFF.